The 29 T cell receptor beta chains in this list originate from one sample, sequenced in a study of T cell responses to AZD1222 COVID-19 vaccine. The repertoire was sequenced with immunoSEQ multiplex PCR; TCRdb's copy has only in-frame clones and lacks some. This table has around 150,000 clones, less than 95% appearing once. This material consisted of peripheral blood, taken 28 days after the second AZD1222 dose. Every receptor here comes from an adult who received the AZD1222 COVID-19 vaccine.

The DNA of the CDR3 is TGTGCCACCAGTGATGGCGGGTTTGGCTACACCTTC. This codes for CATSDGGFGYTF. This rearrangement joins TRBV24-1 to TRBJ1-2, with D hard to call. Germline-derived CDR1 and CDR2 are KGHDR and SFDVKD. V gave up 3 bases and J gave up 7 bases, with 8 bases separating them. CDR3 length: 12 amino acids.

The V gene is TRBV9, the J gene TRBJ2-1; possibly TRBD2 for D (5 bases). The CDR3 loop spans 13 amino acids. Germline loops: CDR1 SGDLS, CDR2 YYNGEE. The V end was cut by 4 bases, the J end by 8 bases, with 13 bases between. The CDR3 spells CASSPRLSHEQFF. The CDR3 coding sequence is TGTGCCAGCAGCCCGAGACTATCCCATGAGCAGTTCTTC.

The chain uses TRBV29-1 and TRBJ2-6; D call uncertain. Germline assignment: CDR1 SQVTM and CDR2 ANQGSEA. V lost 5 bases and J lost 0, with 2 bases in between. The CDR3 is 12 amino acids. The CDR3 region has the DNA TGCAGCGTTAGCTCTGGGGCCAACGTCCTGACTTTC. It encodes CSVSSGANVLTF.

The chain links TRBV5-6 to TRBJ1-2; 8 positions match TRBD1. The CDR3 is 14 amino acids. Germline values: CDR1 SGHDT, CDR2 YYEEEE. With 7 bases clipped from V and 0 bases from J, the junction kept 5 bases outside the gene matches. CDR3: CASGTGSANYGYTF. CDR3 DNA: TGTGCCAGCGGGACAGGCTCTGCTAACTATGGCTACACCTTC.

This clone has a single count. The chain employs TRBV27 and TRBJ2-4; D is unclear. Per the germline V gene, CDR1 is MNHEY and CDR2 is SMNVEV (reference sequence). Trimming removed 2 bases at V and 0 bases at J, with 8 bases between. The CDR3 consists of 15 residues. CDR3 in amino acids: CASSLTAVAKNIQYF. The CDR3, as DNA: TGTGCCAGCAGTTTAACGGCGGTAGCCAAAAACATTCAGTACTTC.

The J gene is TRBJ1-6, the V gene TRBV6-1; TRBD1 matches at 10 bases. Germline V lookup: CDR1 MNHNS, CDR2 SASEGT. V lost 4 bases, J lost 2 bases, and 2 bases stayed unmatched. The CDR3 length is 16 residues. The CDR3 spells CASSGTGGTYNSPLHF. CDR3 sequence (DNA): TGTGCCAGCAGTGGGACAGGGGGAACCTATAATTCACCCCTCCACTTT.

The chain uses TRBV2 and TRBJ1-5; possible D gene TRBD1, 5 bases. V gave up 4 bases and J gave up 7 bases, with 14 bases separating them. The CDR3 is made up of 14 amino acids. CDR1 SNHLY and CDR2 FYNNEI come from the germline V gene. CDR3 loop: CASSGGRAVQPQHF. CDR3 nucleotides: TGTGCCAGCAGTGGCGGCAGGGCAGTGCAGCCCCAGCATTTT.

V is TRBV11-2 and J is TRBJ2-1; 7 nucleotides match TRBD1. From germline, CDR1 is SGHAT and CDR2 FQNNGV. The CDR3 contains 15 residues. V gave up 10 bases and J gave up 2 bases; unmatched junction bases: 11. The CDR3 nucleotides are TGTGCCACGCATAGCCGGGACAGCACCTACAATGAGCAGTTCTTC. Translated: CATHSRDSTYNEQFF.

This chain links TRBV13 with TRBJ1-1; no clear D gene. Trimming left V 3 bases short and J 6 bases short, with 11 bases between. Germline lookup yields CDR1 PRHDT and CDR2 FYEKMQ (reference sequence). CDR3 length: 13 amino acids. The CDR3 sequence is CASSLGRRAEAFF. CDR3 DNA sequence: TGTGCCAGCAGCTTGGGCCGGAGGGCTGAAGCTTTCTTT.

This sequence joins TRBV30 and TRBJ1-2; 7 bases fit TRBD1. V lost 4 bases and J lost 1; bases outside the gene matches: 3. The CDR3 consists of 13 residues. CDR1 and CDR2 (germline): GTSNPN, SVGIG (reference sequence). CDR3 sequence (DNA): TGTGCCTGGAACGGACAGGATAACTATGGCTACACCTTC. It specifies CAWNGQDNYGYTF.

This clone was picked up one time. The rearrangement links TRBV5-8 to TRBJ1-4; D not certain. Germline V gene sequence: CDR1 SGHTS, CDR2 YDEGEE. CDR3 length: 16 amino acids. Deletions cut 4 bases from V and 0 bases from J, with 13 bases between. The CDR3 bases are TGTGCCAGCAGCCAGAGAGGGTTTACAACTAATGAAAAACTGTTTTTT. Residues: CASSQRGFTTNEKLFF.

This rearrangement joins TRBV7-2 to TRBJ2-2; D possibly corresponds to TRBD1 (5 bases). Looked up from germline, CDR1 is SGHTA and CDR2 is FQGNSA. This CDR3 region has 13 residues. V shed 3 bases and J shed 5 bases, with 7 bases lying between them. The CDR3 DNA reads as TGTGCCAGCAGCTTGGGGCCAACCGGGGAGCTGTTTTTT. Translating gives CASSLGPTGELFF.

The rearrangement uses TRBV27 and TRBJ2-3, with 14 bases matching TRBD2. Trimming removed 7 bases from V and 3 bases from J; junction bases left unmatched: 6. The germline CDR1 and CDR2 sequences are MNHEY and SMNVEV (reference sequence). The CDR3 contains 16 residues. The CDR3 DNA sequence: TGTGCCAGCACCCTGAGGACTAGCGGGAGGACAGATACGCAGTATTTT. Its protein product is CASTLRTSGRTDTQYF.

The genes are TRBV30 and TRBJ1-2; the D is unclear. This CDR3 spans 12 amino acids. V was cut by 4 bases and J by 14 bases, with 20 bases left in between. Germline-derived CDR1 and CDR2 are GTSNPN and SVGIG (reference sequence). CDR3 nucleotides: TGTGCCTGGATACGGAGAGAGATGGCTACAACCTTC. Translation: CAWIRREMATTF.

This rearrangement joins TRBV4-1 to TRBJ1-5, with D hard to call. V lost 0 bases and J 7 bases, leaving 10 bases between the germline ends. This CDR3 contains 14 residues. Germline CDR1 and CDR2: MGHRA and YSYEKL. The CDR3 is CASSQEALLQPQHF. The CDR3 nucleotides are TGCGCCAGCAGCCAAGAAGCCCTACTCCAGCCCCAGCATTTT.

This chain links TRBV6-5 with TRBJ1-6, with 10 bases identical to TRBD1. CDR3 length: 15 amino acids. The J segment lost 5 bases and the V segment lost 6 bases, leaving 4 bases of the junction unmatched. From germline, CDR1 is MNHEY and CDR2 SVGAGI. For the CDR3, the DNA is TGTGCCAGCAGCCCAGGACAGGGGGATAATTCACCCCTCCACTTT. Protein product: CASSPGQGDNSPLHF.

Worth noting for this clone: Other DNA sequences in this sample translate to the same CDR3. The chain is built from TRBV7-2 and TRBJ1-1; D gene unclear. The germline CDR1 and CDR2 sequences are SGHTA and FQGNSA. V gave up 1 base and J gave up 1 base, with 4 bases separating them. The CDR3 contains 13 residues. CDR3 sequence (DNA): TGTGCCAGCAGCTTAGGGCGGAACACTGAAGCTTTCTTT. Amino acids: CASSLGRNTEAFF.

The chain couples TRBV4-2 to TRBJ1-1; D is ambiguous. This CDR3 region has 14 residues. CDR1 is LGHNA, CDR2 YNFKEQ, per germline. V lost 1 base and J lost 1, with 7 bases in between. In DNA form, the CDR3 reads TGTGCCAGCAGCCAAGGGAACAGGAACACTGAAGCTTTCTTT. This codes for CASSQGNRNTEAFF.

The chain employs TRBV5-1 and TRBJ2-5; 9 bases match TRBD1. V trimming: 4 bases; J trimming: 1 base; junction bases outside the gene matches: 8. CDR3 length: 16 amino acids. Germline V lookup: CDR1 SGHRS, CDR2 YFSETQ. The CDR3 DNA sequence: TGCGCCAGCAGCCTCCGACAGGGGGGTCTCCAAGAGACCCAGTACTTC. Amino acid sequence: CASSLRQGGLQETQYF. The full variable domain, with the rest looked up from reference TRBV5-1 and TRBJ2-5, is KAGVTQTPRYLIKTRGQQVTLSCSPISGHRSVSWYQQTPGQGLQFLFEYFSETQRNKGNFPGRFSGRQFSNSRSEMNVSTLELGDSALYLCASSLRQGGLQETQYFGPGTRLLVL.

The V call is TRBV6-5, the J call TRBJ1-4; 7 bases are shared with TRBD1. V lost 5 bases, J lost 5 bases, and 5 bases stayed unmatched. The CDR3 runs to 14 residues. Germline values: CDR1 MNHEY, CDR2 SVGAGI. The CDR3 protein is CASSRQGRNEKLFF. As DNA, the CDR3 is TGTGCCAGCAGTCGACAGGGAAGGAATGAAAAACTGTTTTTT.

This clone was observed once. The chain recombines TRBV10-3 with TRBJ1-4, with TRBD1 matching 11 bases. This CDR3 region has 15 residues. Per the germline V gene, CDR1 is ENHRY and CDR2 is SYGVKD. V shed 2 bases, J shed 10 bases, and the junction held 6 bases outside the gene matches. CDR3 amino acids: CAISEGQGALRKLFF. CDR3 nucleotide sequence: TGTGCCATCAGTGAGGGACAGGGGGCGCTTCGAAAACTGTTTTTT.

This chain uses TRBV2 with TRBJ2-1, with TRBD2 matching over 9 bases. V shed 11 bases, J shed 4 bases, and the junction held 9 bases outside the gene matches. Germline lookup yields CDR1 SNHLY and CDR2 FYNNEI. The CDR3 extends over 14 amino acids. The CDR3 nucleotides read TGTGCCGGACAAAGACTAGCGGTATACAATGAGCAGTTCTTC. Protein product: CAGQRLAVYNEQFF.

J is TRBJ1-5 and V is TRBV6-2 or TRBV6-3, with no clear D. The length of the CDR3 is 14 residues. Germline-derived CDR1 and CDR2 are MNHEY and SVGEGT. V was shortened by 2 bases and J by 7 bases, with 12 bases between the two germline ends. The CDR3 region is CASSYPLTSQPQHF. Here the CDR3 DNA reads TGTGCCAGCAGTTACCCGCTTACGAGCCAGCCCCAGCATTTT.

CDR3 in DNA: TGTGCCAGCAGCTTAGCCCCCACAGGGGCTGGAAACACCATATATTTT. It translates to CASSLAPTGAGNTIYF. V gene TRBV7-9 combines with J gene TRBJ1-3; 7 positions agree with TRBD1. Germline assignment: CDR1 SEHNR and CDR2 FQNEAQ (reference sequence). V lost 0 bases and J lost 2; bases outside the gene matches: 4. The CDR3 sequence is 16 residues long.

The CDR3 loop is CASTQGALATNEKLFF. For the CDR3, the DNA is TGTGCCAGCACCCAGGGAGCCCTTGCAACTAATGAAAAACTGTTTTTT. This sequence joins TRBV21-1 and TRBJ1-4. TRBV21-1 is a known pseudogene. The CDR3 contains 16 residues.

The J gene is TRBJ1-1, the V gene TRBV6-5; tentatively, D is TRBD1 (5 bases). Germline V gene lookup returns CDR1 MNHEY and CDR2 SVGAGI. The CDR3 runs to 14 residues. Trimming removed 0 bases at V and 6 bases at J, with 11 bases between. The CDR3 region has the DNA TGTGCCAGCAGTTACTCGGGCAGGGTGCCTGAAGCTTTCTTT. Amino acids: CASSYSGRVPEAFF.

The rearrangement uses TRBV30 and TRBJ2-7, with TRBD1 as a possible D gene (5 bases). V was shortened by 4 bases and J by 2 bases, with 15 bases between the two germline ends. The CDR3 extends over 14 amino acids. Per germline, CDR1 GTSNPN and CDR2 SVGIG (reference sequence). Here the CDR3 DNA reads TGTGCCTGGAAATCGCCAGGGCGGACCTACGAGCAGTACTTC. Encoded protein: CAWKSPGRTYEQYF.

V and J are TRBV10-1 and TRBJ2-2; no firm D call. Looked up from germline, CDR1 is WNHNN and CDR2 is SYGVQD (reference sequence). V lost 8 bases, J lost 0 bases, and 4 bases lay in between. The CDR3 covers 12 residues. The CDR3 spells CASSANTGELFF. The CDR3 nucleotides are TGCGCCAGCTCAGCGAACACCGGGGAGCTGTTTTTT.

The chain links TRBV19 to TRBJ1-5, with D hard to call. There are 14 residues in the CDR3. Between the trimmed V and J ends, which lost 3 bases and 2 bases, there was a span of 8 bases. Per germline, CDR1 LNHDA and CDR2 SQIVND (reference sequence). This CDR3 is CASSILDGNQPQHF. The CDR3 DNA reads as TGTGCCAGTAGTATTCTTGATGGCAATCAGCCCCAGCATTTT.